The 31 T cell receptor beta chains given below trace back to one sample, sequenced in a study of blood T cells in healthy people across ages. A second PCR of 7 to 11 cycles used a sample-barcoded 5' primer and a J-beta primer mix. MiXCR was run by TCRdb on the 5' RACE reads, yielding one entry per CDR3 protein. The table has about 1.4 million distinct CDR3 sequences, around 59% seen once. The sequencing sample was made of blood. The receptors shown here come from a man aged 18 to 29 in good health.

The V gene is TRBV20-1, the J gene TRBJ2-7; D gene ambiguous. Germline assignment: CDR1 DFQATT and CDR2 SNEGSKA (reference sequence). Deletions cut 1 base from V and 3 bases from J, with 10 bases between. The CDR3 has 13 amino acids. Here the CDR3 reads CSARVLDGYEQYF. CDR3 nucleotides: TGCAGTGCTAGAGTCCTGGACGGCTACGAGCAGTACTTC.

The rearrangement links TRBV4-3 to TRBJ2-3; D is undetermined. V lost 0 bases, J lost 1 base, and 14 bases lay in between. This CDR3 is built from 17 residues. CDR1 is LGHNA, CDR2 YSLEER, per germline. The CDR3 spells CASSQDHPAVGTDTQYF. The CDR3 DNA sequence: TGCGCCAGCAGCCAAGATCATCCGGCGGTAGGCACAGATACGCAGTATTTT.

The J gene is TRBJ1-2, the V gene TRBV5-1, with 7 nucleotides matching TRBD1. This CDR3 spans 14 amino acids. Germline V lookup: CDR1 SGHRS, CDR2 YFSETQ. J lost 3 bases, V lost 4 bases, and 6 bases had no gene match. Written as DNA, the CDR3 is TGCGCCAGCAGCGACAGGGAGTTGGACTATGGCTACACCTTC. Amino acid sequence: CASSDRELDYGYTF.

The rearrangement uses TRBV20-1 and TRBJ2-3, with D perhaps given as TRBD1 or TRBD2 (5 bases each). V lost 1 base and J 0 bases, leaving 17 bases between the germline ends. CDR1 is DFQATT and CDR2 is SNEGSKA in the germline V gene (reference sequence). The CDR3 is 17 residues long. Written as DNA, the CDR3 is TGCAGTGCTAGAGGCCGGGTCCGGGACGCTAGCACAGATACGCAGTATTTT. Its translation: CSARGRVRDASTDTQYF.

This clonotype was picked up one time. V and J are TRBV7-9 and TRBJ2-1; tentative D call: TRBD1 (5 bases). Germline loops: CDR1 SEHNR, CDR2 FQNEAQ (reference sequence). V lost 0 bases and J 0 bases, leaving 21 bases between the germline ends. The CDR3 has 20 amino acids. The CDR3 DNA follows: TGTGCCAGCAGCTTAGCTCTAGGGGTCGACAGTTCAAGCTCCTACAATGAGCAGTTCTTC. This encodes CASSLALGVDSSSSYNEQFF. Complete variable domain (other parts from reference TRBV7-9 and TRBJ2-1): DTGVSQNPRHKITKRGQNVTFRCDPISEHNRLYWYRQTLGQGPEFLTYFQNEAQLEKSRLLSDRFSAERPKGSFSTLEIQRTEQGDSAMYLCASSLALGVDSSSSYNEQFFGPGTRLTVL.

Notes on this clonotype: A single base separates this from a much larger clone, so it may be a read error. This rearrangement joins TRBV5-1 to TRBJ1-1, with TRBD1 matching 9 bases. Germline lookup yields CDR1 SGHRS and CDR2 YFSETQ. The CDR3 is made up of 14 amino acids. Trimming cost V 7 bases and J 3 bases; bases outside gene matches: 7. Here the CDR3 DNA reads TGCGCCAGCCGTCGGGACAGGGCGGACACTGAAGCTTTCTTT. This sequence encodes CASRRDRADTEAFF. Complete variable domain (other parts from reference TRBV5-1 and TRBJ1-1): KAGVTQTPRYLIKTRGQQVTLSCSPISGHRSVSWYQQTPGQGLQFLFEYFSETQRNKGNFPGRFSGRQFSNSRSEMNVSTLELGDSALYLCASRRDRADTEAFFGQGTRLTVV.

The J gene is TRBJ2-1, the V gene TRBV29-1; 8 bases match TRBD1. Germline V gene lookup returns CDR1 SQVTM and CDR2 ANQGSEA. Trimming took 4 bases from V and 3 from J; bases not matched to a gene: 11. The CDR3 totals 16 residues. The CDR3 loop reads CSVAGTGGTYYNEQFF. CDR3 DNA sequence: TGCAGCGTTGCGGGTACAGGGGGTACCTACTACAATGAGCAGTTCTTC.

This chain uses TRBV29-1 with TRBJ2-2, with D uncertain. V was clipped by 7 bases and J by 0 bases, with 6 bases between them. CDR3 size: 12 residues. Germline CDR1 and CDR2: SQVTM and ANQGSEA. The CDR3 DNA reads TGCAGCGGTTTACCGAACACCGGGGAGCTGTTTTTT. It encodes CSGLPNTGELFF.

V is TRBV5-5 and J is TRBJ2-5; D ambiguous. The end of the DNA aligns better with TRBJ2-7, so the J call may be wrong. The CDR3 runs to 14 residues. Germline CDR1 and CDR2: SGHKS and YYEKEE (reference sequence). The CDR3 DNA reads TGTGCCAGCAGCTTGGAGGGCAGGCATCTCGAGCAGTACTTC. Protein sequence: CASSLEGRHLEQYF.

This clonotype was seen a handful of times. The rearrangement joins TRBV27 to TRBJ2-7; either TRBD1 or TRBD2 may supply D (5 bases each). This CDR3 has 15 amino acids. The germline V and J ends were trimmed by 4 bases and 10 bases, with 23 bases remaining between them. The germline gives CDR1 MNHEY, CDR2 SMNVEV (reference sequence). The CDR3 DNA sequence: TGTGCCAGCAGTTCCAATCCGGGGCTCCCGTCGTACCAGTACTTC. This translates into CASSSNPGLPSYQYF.

This clonotype was seen only a few times. The rearrangement uses TRBV29-1 and TRBJ2-1; D is unresolved. There are 12 residues in the CDR3. The V gene's germline CDR1 is SQVTM and CDR2 ANQGSEA. V lost 2 bases and J lost 7, with 9 bases in between. CDR3: CSVEPAINEQFF. The DNA for the CDR3 is TGCAGCGTTGAACCAGCGATTAATGAGCAGTTCTTC.

The V gene is TRBV29-1, the J gene TRBJ1-1, with 7 bases matching TRBD1. Germline V CDR1 and CDR2: SQVTM, ANQGSEA. The CDR3 is 16 amino acids. The V gene end was trimmed by 4 bases and the J gene end by 0 bases; junction bases not matched to a gene: 11. The CDR3 DNA sequence: TGCAGCGTTGGCATCGTGCCGGGACAGCTGAACACTGAAGCTTTCTTT. Protein product: CSVGIVPGQLNTEAFF.

Comments on this clonotype: One end of the junction varies from germline; a read error may be responsible. The genes are TRBV4-3 and TRBJ2-7, with D unclear. Germline V lookup: CDR1 LGHNA, CDR2 YSLEER. This CDR3 is built from 13 residues. This CDR3 is CAGSQVNSYEQYF. Written as DNA, the CDR3 is TGCGCCGGCAGCCAAGTAAACTCCTACGAGCAGTACTTC.

The V and J genes are TRBV6-5 and TRBJ2-3; D gene unclear. Germline CDR1 MNHEY, CDR2 SVGAGI. Between the trimmed V and J ends, which lost 5 bases and 2 bases, there was a span of 8 bases. CDR3 length equals 13 residues. The CDR3 sequence is CASSLRLTDTQYF. The CDR3 nucleotides read TGTGCCAGCAGTCTCCGGCTCACAGATACGCAGTATTTT.

The chain employs TRBV3-1 and TRBJ1-4; 8 positions match TRBD1. The CDR3 has 16 amino acids. Per germline, CDR1 LGHDT and CDR2 YNNKEL (reference sequence). Trimming took 4 bases from V and 6 from J; bases not matched to a gene: 10. The CDR3 loop reads CASSPETGESYEKLFF. The CDR3 DNA reads TGTGCCAGCAGCCCGGAGACAGGGGAGTCATATGAAAAACTGTTTTTT.

This clonotype has only one observation. The genes are TRBV30 and TRBJ1-1; D unresolved. The CDR3 covers 12 residues. Trimming removed 0 bases at V and 6 bases at J, with 8 bases between. Germline V gives CDR1 GTSNPN, CDR2 SVGIG (reference sequence). The CDR3 DNA reads as TGTGCCTGGAGTGTACTGCGGGCTGAAGCTTTCTTT. This encodes CAWSVLRAEAFF.

This clonotype was observed a few times. The chain couples TRBV5-5 to TRBJ2-5; weak D call: TRBD1 (7 bases). CDR3 length: 14 amino acids. The V gene lost 4 bases and the J gene lost 4 bases, with 14 bases spanning the gap. CDR1 and CDR2 from the germline V gene are SGHKS and YYEKEE (reference sequence). The CDR3 is CASSGGDSRETQYF. For the CDR3, the DNA is TGTGCCAGCAGCGGCGGGGACAGTCGAGAGACCCAGTACTTC.

This clonotype was found a few times. The V gene is TRBV6-2 or TRBV6-3, the J gene TRBJ2-4; possible D gene TRBD2, 5 bases. Gene TRBJ2-7 matches the end of the DNA better, so the J call may be wrong. The CDR3 length is 14 residues. Germline CDR1 reads MNHEY; CDR2 reads SVGEGT. CDR3 DNA sequence: TGTGCCAGCAGGATACGGGGAAACGAGTTCGAGCAGTACTTC. Protein product: CASRIRGNEFEQYF.

This clonotype has just one count. The chain recombines TRBV5-1 with TRBJ2-3; D might be TRBD2 (5 bases). CDR1 is SGHRS, CDR2 YFSETQ, per germline. Trimming pared 4 bases from V and 5 bases from J, leaving 17 bases between. The length of the CDR3 is 15 residues. The CDR3: CASSLQAEEEDTQYF. CDR3 coding DNA: TGCGCCAGCAGCCTACAAGCGGAAGAGGAAGATACGCAGTATTTT.

This clonotype was counted a few times. This chain connects TRBV6-5 to TRBJ2-4; D perhaps matches TRBD1 (6 bases). V was cut by 4 bases and J by 9 bases, with 16 bases left in between. This CDR3 has 14 residues. Germline loops: CDR1 MNHEY, CDR2 SVGAGI. CDR3 nucleotides: TGTGCCAGCAGTTTGCAGGGGTGGGATAGCATTCAGTACTTC. This encodes CASSLQGWDSIQYF.

The chain uses TRBV11-2 and TRBJ2-1; no clear D. With 1 base removed from V and 13 bases from J, the gap between germline ends came to 8 bases. CDR3 size: 11 residues. From germline, CDR1 is SGHAT and CDR2 FQNNGV. This chain's CDR3 is CASSLGLTQFF. CDR3 DNA: TGTGCCAGCAGCTTAGGGCTGACACAGTTCTTC.

This clonotype was counted between two and nine times. The gene calls are TRBV7-9 and TRBJ1-6; no definite D call. The CDR3 spans 13 residues. With 6 bases removed from V and 8 bases from J, the gap between germline ends came to 11 bases. In germline, CDR1 is SEHNR, CDR2 FQNEAQ (reference sequence). The CDR3 DNA sequence: TGTGCCAGCAGTTTCTCATCAGATTCACCCCTCCACTTT. This gives the protein CASSFSSDSPLHF. The complete variable domain, with remaining parts taken from reference TRBV7-9 and TRBJ1-6, reads DTGVSQNPRHKITKRGQNVTFRCDPISEHNRLYWYRQTLGQGPEFLTYFQNEAQLEKSRLLSDRFSAERPKGSFSTLEIQRTEQGDSAMYLCASSFSSDSPLHFGNGTRLTVT.

This sequence joins TRBV4-2 and TRBJ1-1, with D maybe TRBD1 (5 bases). CDR1 is LGHNA, CDR2 YNFKEQ, per germline. The CDR3 has 13 amino acids. V lost 0 bases to trimming and J lost 8 bases, with 10 bases between them. CDR3 loop: CASSQDRGQEAFF. Written as DNA, the CDR3 is TGTGCCAGCAGCCAAGATCGGGGCCAGGAAGCTTTCTTT.

Note on this clonotype: One end of the junction does not line up with germline, which may come from a read error. The J gene is TRBJ2-3, the V gene TRBV4-1; 13 positions match TRBD2. Germline V lookup: CDR1 MGHRA, CDR2 YSYEKL. This CDR3 is 18 amino acids long. CDR3 amino acids: CVSSRGSGTSGVSDTQYF. For the CDR3, the DNA is TGCGTCAGCAGCCGCGGATCCGGGACTAGCGGGGTCTCAGATACGCAGTATTTT.

The chain is built from TRBV20-1 and TRBJ2-3; 9 bases align to TRBD2. With 0 bases clipped from V and 6 bases from J, the junction kept 16 bases outside the gene matches. The CDR3 loop spans 18 amino acids. Germline V CDR1 and CDR2: DFQATT, SNEGSKA (reference sequence). CDR3 nucleotides: TGCAGTGCTAGAGATACGTCCGGGACTAGCCGTGGGCGGGATACGCAGTATTTT. Amino acids: CSARDTSGTSRGRDTQYF.

The J gene is TRBJ1-1, the V gene TRBV5-1; D uncertain. CDR1 is SGHRS, CDR2 YFSETQ, per germline. The V gene lost 4 bases and the J gene lost 0 bases, with 22 bases spanning the gap. CDR3 length: 18 amino acids. Here the CDR3 DNA reads TGCGCCAGCAGCACCTACCCATGGACGGACGTCATGAACACTGAAGCTTTCTTT. This gives the protein CASSTYPWTDVMNTEAFF.

This clonotype is a singleton in its sample. The CDR3 nucleotides are TGTGCCAGCAGCCAAGATGGGGTACAGTATGCATCTGGGGCCAACGTCCTGACTTTC. As protein: CASSQDGVQYASGANVLTF. The V and J genes are TRBV4-2 and TRBJ2-6; D is undetermined. The CDR3 sequence is 19 residues long. V was shortened by 0 bases and J by 1 base, with 16 bases between the two germline ends. CDR1 and CDR2 from the germline V gene are LGHNA and YNFKEQ.

The chain employs TRBV20-1 and TRBJ1-4, with 10 bases aligning to TRBD1. There are 20 residues in the CDR3. Trimming took 5 bases from V and 2 from J; bases not matched to a gene: 20. CDR1 is DFQATT and CDR2 is SNEGSKA in the germline V gene (reference sequence). The CDR3 DNA follows: TGCAGTGCTCAGGCCCCGCCGGGGACAGGGGTTGGAATGACTAATGAAAAACTGTTTTTT. Translated: CSAQAPPGTGVGMTNEKLFF.

The chain employs TRBV11-1 and TRBJ1-1; 8 nucleotides agree with TRBD1. V gave up 1 base and J gave up 0 bases; unmatched junction bases: 4. Germline lookup yields CDR1 SGHAT and CDR2 FQDESV (reference sequence). The CDR3 has 16 amino acids. The CDR3 DNA sequence: TGTGCCAGCAGCTTAGGACGACAGGGGCTGAACACTGAAGCTTTCTTT. Amino acid sequence: CASSLGRQGLNTEAFF.

DNA of the CDR3: TGTGCCAGCAGTTACTCGACAGGGGGGAACTACGAGCAGTACTTC. Its translation: CASSYSTGGNYEQYF. The chain has TRBV6-5 and TRBJ2-7; 9 nucleotides line up with TRBD1. The CDR3 has 15 amino acids. Looked up from germline, CDR1 is MNHEY and CDR2 is SVGAGI. After removal of 0 bases from V and 3 bases from J, the junction contained 3 bases not matched to a gene.

The V gene is TRBV4-1, the J gene TRBJ2-5; the D gene is possibly TRBD1 (6 bases). V lost 1 base, J lost 1 base, and 10 bases lay in between. The CDR3 is made up of 15 amino acids. Looked up from germline, CDR1 is MGHRA and CDR2 is YSYEKL. CDR3 bases: TGCGCCAGCAGCCAAGCCCTGGACAGCCAAGAGACCCAGTACTTC. It is translated as CASSQALDSQETQYF.